The clone carrying this TCR beta chain was detected only once. What it binds is unknown. This specimen comes from a study of cytotoxic CD8 clonotypes in ibrutinib-treated CLL. V lost 4 bases and J lost 4; bases outside the gene matches: 7. The CDR3 is made up of 14 amino acids. In germline, CDR1 is MNHNS, CDR2 SASEGT. General study points: Clonality climbed at ibrutinib response, then dropped toward baseline at progression.

Repertoires were generated with immunoSEQ multiplex PCR, while TCRdb's copy carries only in-frame clones and drops some. The sample lists some 84,000 clones; 86% were seen once. The sequence was collected from a human donor with chronic lymphocytic leukemia. The sequenced sample was PBMCs, obtained before ibrutinib treatment. This chain uses TRBV6-1 with TRBJ2-7; 7 bases map to TRBD1. The CDR3 sequence: CASSVRGPTYEQYF. The DNA for the CDR3 is TGTGCCAGCAGTGTGAGGGGGCCGACGTACGAGCAGTACTTC.